These T cell receptor beta chains were read from a single sample in a study of blood T cell repertoires in COVID-19. The table came from immunoSEQ multiplex PCR; TCRdb's copy has only in-frame clones and leaves some out. The sample has 110,000 or so clones, roughly 80% seen once. The material sequenced was peripheral blood. These receptors were collected from a man aged 45-60 years with acute or convalescent COVID-19. Both conserved end residues are part of each CDR3. Each record gives: clone size, V gene, D gene, J gene, CDR3 length, CDR3 protein, CDR3 DNA. The D gene is left open where the match is weak. Clone size is not always given. Where it is, it says once, few, many or a class for expanded clones.

abundance: .; v_gene: TRBV11-3; d_gene: TRBD1; j_gene: TRBJ1-1; len: 14; CDR3aa: CASSLGTGNAEAFF; CDR3nt: TGTGCCAGCAGCTTAGGGACAGGGAATGCTGAAGCTTTCTTT
abundance: .; v_gene: TRBV18; d_gene: .; j_gene: TRBJ1-5; len: 13; CDR3aa: CASSTTLDQPQHF; CDR3nt: TGTGCCAGCTCTACAACCCTTGATCAGCCCCAGCATTTT
abundance: .; v_gene: TRBV19; d_gene: TRBD1; j_gene: TRBJ1-6; len: 16; CDR3aa: CASSNQGVPLNSPLHF; CDR3nt: TGTGCCAGTAGTAATCAGGGGGTGCCGCTCAATTCACCCCTCCACTTT
abundance: .; v_gene: TRBV28; d_gene: .; j_gene: TRBJ1-5; len: 15; CDR3aa: CASSLQGRMVQPQHF; CDR3nt: TGTGCCAGCAGTTTACAGGGGAGAATGGTTCAGCCCCAGCATTTT
abundance: few; v_gene: TRBV9; d_gene: .; j_gene: TRBJ1-4; len: 15; CDR3aa: CASSLRMGGNEKLFF; CDR3nt: TGTGCCAGCAGCCTACGGATGGGGGGGAATGAAAAACTGTTTTTT
abundance: .; v_gene: TRBV25-1; d_gene: .; j_gene: TRBJ2-2; len: 16; CDR3aa: CASSEGGGLNTGELFF; CDR3nt: TGTGCCAGCAGTGAAGGTGGGGGACTGAACACCGGGGAGCTGTTTTTT
abundance: .; v_gene: TRBV5-6; d_gene: .; j_gene: TRBJ1-4; len: 15; CDR3aa: CASSLVKGLKEKLFF; CDR3nt: TGTGCCAGCAGCTTGGTGAAGGGGTTAAAGGAAAAACTGTTTTTT
abundance: once; v_gene: TRBV4-2; d_gene: TRBD2; j_gene: TRBJ2-7; len: 17; CDR3aa: CASSQDLRTSGPYEQYF; CDR3nt: TGTGCCAGCAGCCAAGATCTAAGGACTAGCGGTCCCTACGAGCAGTACTTC
abundance: .; v_gene: TRBV3-1/TRBV3-2; d_gene: .; j_gene: TRBJ1-3; len: 14; CDR3aa: CASSPGEGGNTIYF; CDR3nt: TGTGCCAGCAGCCCCGGGGAGGGTGGAAACACCATATATTTT
abundance: .; v_gene: TRBV27; d_gene: .; j_gene: TRBJ2-5; len: 15; CDR3aa: CASSLVFRGQETQYF; CDR3nt: TGTGCCAGCAGTTTAGTATTCCGGGGCCAAGAGACCCAGTACTTC
abundance: .; v_gene: TRBV28; d_gene: TRBD1; j_gene: TRBJ1-3; len: 15; CDR3aa: CASSLDRASGNTIYF; CDR3nt: TGTGCCAGCAGTTTGGACAGGGCCTCTGGAAACACCATATATTTT
abundance: .; v_gene: TRBV6-5; d_gene: .; j_gene: TRBJ1-1; len: 13; CDR3aa: CASSQIMATEAFF; CDR3nt: TGTGCCAGCAGCCAGATTATGGCCACTGAAGCTTTCTTT
abundance: .; v_gene: TRBV28; d_gene: TRBD1; j_gene: TRBJ1-5; len: 17; CDR3aa: CASSLGSTGQGNQPQHF; CDR3nt: TGTGCCAGCAGTTTAGGGTCGACAGGGCAAGGCAATCAGCCCCAGCATTTT
abundance: .; v_gene: TRBV4-1; d_gene: .; j_gene: TRBJ1-4; len: 17; CDR3aa: CASSQDVGLATNEKLFF; CDR3nt: TGCGCCAGCAGCCAAGATGTGGGGCTTGCAACTAATGAAAAACTGTTTTTT
abundance: .; v_gene: TRBV27; d_gene: TRBD1; j_gene: TRBJ1-2; len: 13; CDR3aa: CASSLGQDGGYTF; CDR3nt: TGTGCCAGCAGCCTGGGACAGGATGGGGGCTACACCTTC
abundance: .; v_gene: TRBV5-1; d_gene: .; j_gene: TRBJ2-3; len: 16; CDR3aa: CASSYDRDFSTDTQYF; CDR3nt: TGCGCCAGCAGCTACGACAGGGACTTCTCGACAGATACGCAGTATTTT
abundance: .; v_gene: TRBV6-5; d_gene: .; j_gene: TRBJ2-5; len: 15; CDR3aa: CASSKQKGVDETQYF; CDR3nt: TGTGCCAGCAGCAAACAAAAGGGAGTGGACGAGACCCAGTACTTC
abundance: .; v_gene: TRBV9; d_gene: TRBD1; j_gene: TRBJ2-1; len: 15; CDR3aa: CASSPGTGGYNEQFF; CDR3nt: TGTGCCAGCAGCCCCGGGACAGGGGGCTACAATGAGCAGTTCTTC
abundance: .; v_gene: TRBV4-1; d_gene: TRBD1; j_gene: TRBJ2-7; len: 15; CDR3aa: CASSQEQGNPYEQYF; CDR3nt: TGCGCCAGCAGCCAAGAACAGGGGAACCCCTACGAGCAGTACTTC
abundance: .; v_gene: TRBV7-8; d_gene: TRBD1; j_gene: TRBJ2-2; len: 22; CDR3aa: CASRPSRGSAGRGSYYDGELFF; CDR3nt: TGTGCCAGCAGGCCCAGTAGGGGATCGGCGGGCAGGGGGTCGTATTATGACGGGGAGCTGTTTTTT
abundance: .; v_gene: TRBV10-3; d_gene: .; j_gene: TRBJ1-1; len: 15; CDR3aa: CAISVHGRVNTEAFF; CDR3nt: TGTGCCATCAGTGTCCACGGGCGGGTGAACACTGAAGCTTTCTTT
abundance: .; v_gene: TRBV6-6; d_gene: TRBD2; j_gene: TRBJ2-4; len: 14; CDR3aa: CASSYESGGPGSGF; CDR3nt: TGTGCCAGCAGTTACGAATCGGGGGGGCCCGGATCAGGCTTC
abundance: .; v_gene: TRBV14; d_gene: .; j_gene: TRBJ1-2; len: 15; CDR3aa: CASSQDKRGLRGYTF; CDR3nt: TGTGCCAGCAGCCAAGATAAGAGGGGGTTAAGGGGCTACACCTTC
abundance: .; v_gene: TRBV28; d_gene: TRBD1; j_gene: TRBJ1-4; len: 14; CDR3aa: CASGSGGGKEKLFF; CDR3nt: TGTGCCAGCGGCTCAGGGGGCGGGAAAGAAAAACTGTTTTTT
abundance: .; v_gene: TRBV13; d_gene: .; j_gene: TRBJ1-1; len: 15; CDR3aa: CASSPHPYSGTEAFF; CDR3nt: TGTGCCAGCAGCCCTCACCCATACAGTGGCACTGAAGCTTTCTTT
abundance: .; v_gene: TRBV7-2; d_gene: .; j_gene: TRBJ1-1; len: 14; CDR3aa: CASSLYRVWTEAFF; CDR3nt: TGTGCCAGCAGCTTATACAGGGTGTGGACTGAAGCTTTCTTT
abundance: .; v_gene: TRBV3-1/TRBV3-2; d_gene: TRBD2; j_gene: TRBJ2-1; len: 14; CDR3aa: CASSHGAGGREQFF; CDR3nt: TGTGCCAGCAGCCACGGAGCGGGGGGGCGCGAGCAGTTCTTC
abundance: .; v_gene: TRBV28; d_gene: TRBD1; j_gene: TRBJ1-2; len: 12; CDR3aa: CASGTGDYGYTF; CDR3nt: TGTGCCAGCGGGACAGGGGACTATGGCTACACCTTC
abundance: .; v_gene: TRBV3-1/TRBV3-2; d_gene: TRBD1; j_gene: TRBJ2-1; len: 15; CDR3aa: CASSETGENYNEQFF; CDR3nt: TGTGCCAGCAGCGAGACAGGGGAAAACTACAATGAGCAGTTCTTC
abundance: .; v_gene: TRBV5-1; d_gene: TRBD1; j_gene: TRBJ1-4; len: 16; CDR3aa: CASSLEGGTGGGKLFF; CDR3nt: TGCGCCAGCAGCTTGGAAGGTGGGACAGGGGGTGGAAAACTGTTTTTT
abundance: .; v_gene: TRBV3-1/TRBV3-2; d_gene: .; j_gene: TRBJ1-1; len: 17; CDR3aa: CASSPRSRGSMNTEAFF; CDR3nt: TGTGCCAGCAGCCCCAGAAGTCGGGGGAGTATGAACACTGAAGCTTTCTTT
abundance: .; v_gene: TRBV29-1; d_gene: TRBD1; j_gene: TRBJ1-5; len: 12; CDR3aa: CSVDMGQGIQHF; CDR3nt: TGCAGCGTCGATATGGGACAGGGGATCCAGCATTTT
abundance: .; v_gene: TRBV7-7; d_gene: .; j_gene: TRBJ2-5; len: 16; CDR3aa: CASSCLTIGLKETQYF; CDR3nt: TGTGCCAGCAGCTGCCTAACGATCGGGTTAAAAGAGACCCAGTACTTC
abundance: .; v_gene: TRBV10-1; d_gene: TRBD1; j_gene: TRBJ2-2; len: 15; CDR3aa: CASSETGQGTGELFF; CDR3nt: TGCGCCAGCAGTGAAACAGGACAGGGAACCGGGGAGCTGTTTTTT
abundance: few; v_gene: TRBV6-5; d_gene: .; j_gene: TRBJ1-5; len: 15; CDR3aa: CACQLRGGASQPQHF; CDR3nt: TGTGCCTGTCAATTAAGAGGGGGGGCCAGTCAGCCCCAGCATTTT
abundance: .; v_gene: TRBV28; d_gene: TRBD1; j_gene: TRBJ2-7; len: 13; CDR3aa: CASSSDRRHEQYF; CDR3nt: TGTGCCAGCAGCTCGGACAGGAGGCACGAGCAGTACTTC
abundance: .; v_gene: TRBV11-3; d_gene: TRBD2; j_gene: TRBJ2-3; len: 18; CDR3aa: CASSLGQVAGGPTDTQYF; CDR3nt: TGTGCCAGCAGCTTAGGGCAGGTAGCGGGGGGCCCTACAGATACGCAGTATTTT
abundance: .; v_gene: TRBV3-1/TRBV3-2; d_gene: .; j_gene: TRBJ2-3; len: 16; CDR3aa: CASSPLRAVAGGTQYF; CDR3nt: TGTGCCAGCAGCCCCCTACGCGCGGTGGCAGGGGGGACGCAGTATTTT
abundance: .; v_gene: TRBV19; d_gene: TRBD2; j_gene: TRBJ2-1; len: 16; CDR3aa: CASSIGYSGGVNEQFF; CDR3nt: TGTGCCAGTAGCATAGGGTATAGCGGGGGAGTTAATGAGCAGTTCTTC